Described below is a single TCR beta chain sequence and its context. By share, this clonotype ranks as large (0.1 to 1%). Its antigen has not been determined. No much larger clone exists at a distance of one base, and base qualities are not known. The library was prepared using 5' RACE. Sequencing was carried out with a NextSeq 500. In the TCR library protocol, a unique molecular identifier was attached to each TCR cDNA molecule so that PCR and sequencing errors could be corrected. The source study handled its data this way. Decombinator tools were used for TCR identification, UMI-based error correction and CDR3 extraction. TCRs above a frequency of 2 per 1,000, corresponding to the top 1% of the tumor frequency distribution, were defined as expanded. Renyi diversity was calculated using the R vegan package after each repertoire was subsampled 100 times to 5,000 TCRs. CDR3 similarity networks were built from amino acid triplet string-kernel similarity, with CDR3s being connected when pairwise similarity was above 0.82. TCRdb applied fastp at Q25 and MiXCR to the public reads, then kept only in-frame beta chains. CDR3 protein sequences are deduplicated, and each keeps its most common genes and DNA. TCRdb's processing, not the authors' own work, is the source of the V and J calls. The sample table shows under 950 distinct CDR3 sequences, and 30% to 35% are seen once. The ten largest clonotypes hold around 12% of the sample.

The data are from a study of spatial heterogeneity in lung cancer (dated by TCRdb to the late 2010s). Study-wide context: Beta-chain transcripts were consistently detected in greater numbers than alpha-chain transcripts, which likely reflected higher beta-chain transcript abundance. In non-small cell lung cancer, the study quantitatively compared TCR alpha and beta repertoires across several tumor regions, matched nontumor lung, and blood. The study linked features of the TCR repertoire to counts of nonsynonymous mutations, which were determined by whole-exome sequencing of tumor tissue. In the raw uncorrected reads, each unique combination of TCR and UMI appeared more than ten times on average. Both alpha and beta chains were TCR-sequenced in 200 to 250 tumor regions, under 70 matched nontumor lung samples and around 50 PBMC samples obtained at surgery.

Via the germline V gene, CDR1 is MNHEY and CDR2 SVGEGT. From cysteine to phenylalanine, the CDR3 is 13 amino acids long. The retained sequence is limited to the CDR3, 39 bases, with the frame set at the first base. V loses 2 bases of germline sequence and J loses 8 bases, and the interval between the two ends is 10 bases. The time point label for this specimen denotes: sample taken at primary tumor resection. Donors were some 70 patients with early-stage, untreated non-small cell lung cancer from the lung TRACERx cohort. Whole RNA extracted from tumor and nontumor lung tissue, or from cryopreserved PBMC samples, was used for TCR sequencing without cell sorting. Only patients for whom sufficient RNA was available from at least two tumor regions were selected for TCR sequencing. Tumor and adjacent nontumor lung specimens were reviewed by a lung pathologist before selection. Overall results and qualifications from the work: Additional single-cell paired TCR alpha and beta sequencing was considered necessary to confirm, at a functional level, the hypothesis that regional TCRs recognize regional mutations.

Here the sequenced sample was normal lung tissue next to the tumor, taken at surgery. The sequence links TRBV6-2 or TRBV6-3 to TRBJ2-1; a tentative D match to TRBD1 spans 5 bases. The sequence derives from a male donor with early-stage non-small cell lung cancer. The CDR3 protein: CASSYGAEYEQFF. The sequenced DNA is TGTGCCAGCAGTTACGGGGCCGAGTATGAGCAGTTCTTC.